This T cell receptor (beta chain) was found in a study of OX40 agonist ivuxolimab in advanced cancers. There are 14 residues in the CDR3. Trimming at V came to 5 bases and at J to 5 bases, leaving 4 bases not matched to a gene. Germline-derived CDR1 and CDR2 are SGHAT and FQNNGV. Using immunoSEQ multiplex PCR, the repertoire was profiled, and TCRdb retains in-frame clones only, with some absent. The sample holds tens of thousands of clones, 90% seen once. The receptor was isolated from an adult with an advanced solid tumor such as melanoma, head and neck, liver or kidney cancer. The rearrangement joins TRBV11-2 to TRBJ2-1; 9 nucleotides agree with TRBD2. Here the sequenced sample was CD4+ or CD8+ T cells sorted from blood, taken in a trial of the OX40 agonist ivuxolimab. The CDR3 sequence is CASSPWTSDNEQFF. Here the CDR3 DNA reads TGTGCCAGCAGCCCCTGGACTAGCGACAATGAGCAGTTCTTC.